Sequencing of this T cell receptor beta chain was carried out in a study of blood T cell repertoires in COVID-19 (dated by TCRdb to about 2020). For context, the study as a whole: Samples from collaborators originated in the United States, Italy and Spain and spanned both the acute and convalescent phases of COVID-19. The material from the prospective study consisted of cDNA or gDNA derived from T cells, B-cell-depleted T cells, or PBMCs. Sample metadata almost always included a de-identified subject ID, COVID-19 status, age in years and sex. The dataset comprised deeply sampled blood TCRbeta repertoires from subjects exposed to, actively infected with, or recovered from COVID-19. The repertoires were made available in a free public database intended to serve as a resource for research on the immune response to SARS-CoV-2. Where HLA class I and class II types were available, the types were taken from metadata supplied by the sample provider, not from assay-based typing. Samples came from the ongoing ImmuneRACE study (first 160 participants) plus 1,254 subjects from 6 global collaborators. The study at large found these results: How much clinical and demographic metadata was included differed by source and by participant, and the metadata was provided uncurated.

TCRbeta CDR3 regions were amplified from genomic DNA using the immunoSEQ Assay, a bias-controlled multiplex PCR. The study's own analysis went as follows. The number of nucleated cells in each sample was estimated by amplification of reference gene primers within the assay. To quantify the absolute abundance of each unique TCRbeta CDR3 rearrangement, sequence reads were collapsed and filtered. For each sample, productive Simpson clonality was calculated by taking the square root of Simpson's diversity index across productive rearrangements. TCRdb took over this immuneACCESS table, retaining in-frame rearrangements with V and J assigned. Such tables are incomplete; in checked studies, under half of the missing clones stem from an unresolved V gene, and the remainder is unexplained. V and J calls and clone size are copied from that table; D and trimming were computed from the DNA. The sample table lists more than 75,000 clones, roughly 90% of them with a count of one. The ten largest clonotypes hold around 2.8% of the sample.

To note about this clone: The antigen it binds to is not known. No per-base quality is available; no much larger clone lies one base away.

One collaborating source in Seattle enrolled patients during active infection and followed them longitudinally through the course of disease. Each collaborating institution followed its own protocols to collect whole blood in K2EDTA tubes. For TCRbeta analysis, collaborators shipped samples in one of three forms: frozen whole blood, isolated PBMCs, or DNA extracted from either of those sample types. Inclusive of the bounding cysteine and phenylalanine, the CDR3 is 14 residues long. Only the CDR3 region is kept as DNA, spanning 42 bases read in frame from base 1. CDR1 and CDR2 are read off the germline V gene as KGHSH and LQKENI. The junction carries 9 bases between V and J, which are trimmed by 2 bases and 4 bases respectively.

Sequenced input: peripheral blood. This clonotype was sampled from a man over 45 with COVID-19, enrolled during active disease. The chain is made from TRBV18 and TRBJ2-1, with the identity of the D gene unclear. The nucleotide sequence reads TGTGCCAGCTCACCAGCCCAACTTTACAATGAGCAGTTCTTC. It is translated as CASSPAQLYNEQFF.